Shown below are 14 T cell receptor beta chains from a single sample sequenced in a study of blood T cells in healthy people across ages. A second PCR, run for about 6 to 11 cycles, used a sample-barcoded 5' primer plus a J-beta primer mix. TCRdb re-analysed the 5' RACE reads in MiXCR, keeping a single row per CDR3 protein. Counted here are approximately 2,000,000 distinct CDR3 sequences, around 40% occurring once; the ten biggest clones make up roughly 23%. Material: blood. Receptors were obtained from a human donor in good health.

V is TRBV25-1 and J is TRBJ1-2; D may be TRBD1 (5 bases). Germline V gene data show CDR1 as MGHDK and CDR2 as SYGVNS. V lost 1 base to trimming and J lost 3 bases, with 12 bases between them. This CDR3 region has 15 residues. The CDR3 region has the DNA TGTGCCAGCAGTGAATGGGACGGGGGAGACTATGGCTACACCTTC. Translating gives CASSEWDGGDYGYTF.

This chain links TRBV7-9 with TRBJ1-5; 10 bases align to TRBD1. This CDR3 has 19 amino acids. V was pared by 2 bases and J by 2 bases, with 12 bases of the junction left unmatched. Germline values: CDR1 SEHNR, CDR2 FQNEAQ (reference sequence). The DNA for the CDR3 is TGTGCCAGCAGCTTATATGGGGACAGGGGCTGGGGCGGCAATCAGCCCCAGCATTTT. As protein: CASSLYGDRGWGGNQPQHF.

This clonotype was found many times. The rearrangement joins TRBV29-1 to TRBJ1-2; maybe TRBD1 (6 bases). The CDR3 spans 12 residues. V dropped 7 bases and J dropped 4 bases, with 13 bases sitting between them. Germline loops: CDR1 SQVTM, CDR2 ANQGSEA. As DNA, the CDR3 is TGCAGCGGGGCACAGGGCTCCTATGGCTACACCTTC. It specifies CSGAQGSYGYTF.

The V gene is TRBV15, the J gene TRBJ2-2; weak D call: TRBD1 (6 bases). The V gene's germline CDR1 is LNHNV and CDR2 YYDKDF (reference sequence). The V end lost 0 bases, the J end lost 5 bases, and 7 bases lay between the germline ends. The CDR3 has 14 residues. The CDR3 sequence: CATSRDRGTGELFF. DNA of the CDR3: TGTGCCACCAGCAGAGACAGGGGAACCGGGGAGCTGTTTTTT.

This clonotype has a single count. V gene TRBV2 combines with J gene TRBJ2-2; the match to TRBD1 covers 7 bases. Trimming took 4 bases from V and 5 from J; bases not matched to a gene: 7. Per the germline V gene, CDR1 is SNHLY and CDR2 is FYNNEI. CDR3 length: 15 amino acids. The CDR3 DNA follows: TGTGCCAGCAGTGTAGAGGGGGCTTTTACCGGGGAGCTGTTTTTT. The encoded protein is CASSVEGAFTGELFF.

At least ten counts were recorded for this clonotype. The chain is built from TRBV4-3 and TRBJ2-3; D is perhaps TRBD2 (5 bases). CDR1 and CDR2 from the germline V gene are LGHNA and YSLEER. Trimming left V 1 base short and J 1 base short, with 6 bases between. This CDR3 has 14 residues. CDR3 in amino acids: CASSQGLRTDTQYF. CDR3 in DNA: TGCGCCAGCAGCCAAGGACTACGCACAGATACGCAGTATTTT.

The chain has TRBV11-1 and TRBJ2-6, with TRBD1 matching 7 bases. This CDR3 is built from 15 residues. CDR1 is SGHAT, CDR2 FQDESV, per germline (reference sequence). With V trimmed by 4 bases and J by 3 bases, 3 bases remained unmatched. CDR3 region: CASSSDRVGANVLTF. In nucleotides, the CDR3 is TGTGCCAGCAGCTCTGACAGGGTTGGGGCCAACGTCCTGACTTTC.

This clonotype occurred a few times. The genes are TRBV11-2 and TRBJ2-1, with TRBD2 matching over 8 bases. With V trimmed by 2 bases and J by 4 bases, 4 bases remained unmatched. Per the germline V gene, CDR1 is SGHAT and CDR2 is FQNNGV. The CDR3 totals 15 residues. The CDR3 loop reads CASSLRSGDYNEQFF. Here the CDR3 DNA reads TGTGCCAGCAGCTTACGTAGCGGGGATTACAATGAGCAGTTCTTC.

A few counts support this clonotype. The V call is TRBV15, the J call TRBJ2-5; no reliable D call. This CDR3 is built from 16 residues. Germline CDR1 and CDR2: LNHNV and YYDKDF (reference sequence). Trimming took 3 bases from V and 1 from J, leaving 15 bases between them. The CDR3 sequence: CATSRARNSLQETQYF. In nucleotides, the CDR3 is TGTGCCACCAGCAGGGCACGGAACAGCCTCCAAGAGACCCAGTACTTC. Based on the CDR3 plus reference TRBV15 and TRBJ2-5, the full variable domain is DAMVIQNPRYQVTQFGKPVTLSCSQTLNHNVMYWYQQKSSQAPKLLFHYYDKDFNNEADTPDNFQSRRPNTSFCFLDIRSPGLGDTAMYLCATSRARNSLQETQYFGPGTRLLVL.

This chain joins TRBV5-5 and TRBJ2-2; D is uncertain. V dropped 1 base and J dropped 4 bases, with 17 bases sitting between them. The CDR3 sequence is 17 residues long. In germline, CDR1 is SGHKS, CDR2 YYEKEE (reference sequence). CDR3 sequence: CASSLRSVPLSTGELFF. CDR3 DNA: TGTGCCAGCAGCTTGAGGAGCGTCCCATTATCCACCGGGGAGCTGTTTTTT.

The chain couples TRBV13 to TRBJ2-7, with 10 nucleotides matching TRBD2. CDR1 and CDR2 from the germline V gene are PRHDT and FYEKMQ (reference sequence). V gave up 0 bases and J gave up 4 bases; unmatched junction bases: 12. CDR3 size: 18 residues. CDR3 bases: TGTGCCAGCAGCTTAGGCCAGCTTACTAGCGGGGACCGGTACGAGCAGTACTTC. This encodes CASSLGQLTSGDRYEQYF.

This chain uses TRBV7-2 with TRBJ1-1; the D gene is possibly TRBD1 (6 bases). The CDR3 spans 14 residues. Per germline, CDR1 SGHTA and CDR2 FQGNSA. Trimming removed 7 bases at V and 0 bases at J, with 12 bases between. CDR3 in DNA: TGTGCCAGCACCCAACAGGGCATGAACACTGAAGCTTTCTTT. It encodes CASTQQGMNTEAFF.

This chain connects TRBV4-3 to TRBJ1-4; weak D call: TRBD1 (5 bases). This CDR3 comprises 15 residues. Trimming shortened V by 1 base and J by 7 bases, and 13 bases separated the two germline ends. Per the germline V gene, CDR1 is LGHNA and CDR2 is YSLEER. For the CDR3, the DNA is TGCGCCAGCAGCCAAGTCCCAGGGTCAGGTGAAAAACTGTTTTTT. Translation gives CASSQVPGSGEKLFF.

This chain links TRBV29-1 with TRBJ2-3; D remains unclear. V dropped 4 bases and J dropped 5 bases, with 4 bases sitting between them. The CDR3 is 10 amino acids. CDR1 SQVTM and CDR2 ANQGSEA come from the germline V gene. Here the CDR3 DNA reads TGCAGCGTTGTGCTAGATACGCAGTATTTT. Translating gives CSVVLDTQYF.